This T cell receptor (beta chain) was obtained from a study of cytomegalovirus exposure and HLA in healthy donors. Study-wide points: Indistinguishable V segments, including TRBV6-2 and TRBV6-3, were excluded.

As to this clone: Its antigen is undetermined.

Both 60 Vbeta primers and 13 Jbeta primers went into the PCR. Measured with immunoSEQ multiplex PCR; TCRdb has only the in-frame clones, and not every one. In the table there are under 120,000 clones, 70% of which are singletons. The germline CDR1 and CDR2 sequences are MNHEY and SMNVEV (reference sequence). There are 17 residues in the CDR3. Losses at the gene ends were 10 bases for V and 0 bases for J; bases not matched to a gene: 15. Source material: PBMCs. This sequence was found in a man in his forties or fifties in good health and CMV-seropositive. This chain links TRBV27 with TRBJ1-5; 7 bases agree with TRBD1. The CDR3 loop is CATKARRQGDSNQPQHF. In DNA, the CDR3 is TGTGCCACCAAAGCCCGAAGACAGGGAGATAGCAATCAGCCCCAGCATTTT.